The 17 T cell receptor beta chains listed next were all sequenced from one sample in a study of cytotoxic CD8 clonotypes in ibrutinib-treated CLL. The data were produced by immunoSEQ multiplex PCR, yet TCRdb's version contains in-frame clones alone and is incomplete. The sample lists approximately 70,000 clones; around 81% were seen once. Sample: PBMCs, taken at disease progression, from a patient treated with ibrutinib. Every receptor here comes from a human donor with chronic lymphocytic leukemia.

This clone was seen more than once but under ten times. CDR3 loop: CASSLSTGAEQYF. The CDR3 nucleotides are TGTGCCAGTAGTTTAAGTACAGGAGCCGAGCAGTACTTC. The gene calls are TRBV19 and TRBJ2-7, with D possibly matching TRBD1 (5 bases). This CDR3 comprises 13 residues. Germline CDR1 reads LNHDA; CDR2 reads SQIVND (reference sequence). Trimming shortened V by 5 bases and J by 6 bases, and 14 bases separated the two germline ends.

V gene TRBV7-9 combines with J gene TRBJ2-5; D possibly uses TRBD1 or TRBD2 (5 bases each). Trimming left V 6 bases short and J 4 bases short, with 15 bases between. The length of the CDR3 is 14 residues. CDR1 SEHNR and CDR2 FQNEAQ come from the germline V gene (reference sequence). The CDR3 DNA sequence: TGTGCCAGCAGTTTTTTCAGGGACGGAGAGACCCAGTACTTC. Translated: CASSFFRDGETQYF.

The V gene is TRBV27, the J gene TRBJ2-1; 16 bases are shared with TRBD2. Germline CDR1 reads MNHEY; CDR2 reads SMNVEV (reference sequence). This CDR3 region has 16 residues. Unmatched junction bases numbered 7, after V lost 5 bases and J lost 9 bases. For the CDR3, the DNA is TGTGCCAGCAGTCCGGGACTAGCGGGAGGGCCTGGTGAGCAGTTCTTC. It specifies CASSPGLAGGPGEQFF.

CDR3 nucleotide sequence: TGTGCCAGCAGCTTAGGACCAGGGGGGTTCAACTATGGCTACACCTTC. Amino acid sequence: CASSLGPGGFNYGYTF. This sequence joins TRBV7-9 and TRBJ1-2, with 7 positions matching TRBD1. The junction had 7 bases not matched to a gene; V was cut back by 1 base and J by 2 bases. The CDR3 runs 16 residues. Germline assignment: CDR1 SEHNR and CDR2 FQNEAQ (reference sequence).

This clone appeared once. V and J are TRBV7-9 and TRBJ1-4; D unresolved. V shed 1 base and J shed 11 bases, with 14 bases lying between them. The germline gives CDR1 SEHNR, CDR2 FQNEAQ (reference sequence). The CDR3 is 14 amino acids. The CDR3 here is CASSLVQWGGKLFF. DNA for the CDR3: TGTGCCAGCAGCTTAGTCCAGTGGGGAGGGAAACTGTTTTTT.

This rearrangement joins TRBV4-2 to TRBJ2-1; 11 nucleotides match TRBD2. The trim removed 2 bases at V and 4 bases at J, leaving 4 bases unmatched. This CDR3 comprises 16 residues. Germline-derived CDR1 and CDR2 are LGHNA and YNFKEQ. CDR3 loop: CASSQPGTSGYNEQFF. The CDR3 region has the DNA TGTGCCAGCAGCCAACCCGGGACTAGCGGATACAATGAGCAGTTCTTC.

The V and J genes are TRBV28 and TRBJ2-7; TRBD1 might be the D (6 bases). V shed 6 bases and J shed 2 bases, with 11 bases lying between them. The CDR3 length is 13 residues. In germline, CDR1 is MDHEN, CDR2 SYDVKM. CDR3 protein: CASRPQGTYEQYF. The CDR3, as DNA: TGTGCCAGCAGGCCACAGGGTACCTACGAGCAGTACTTC.

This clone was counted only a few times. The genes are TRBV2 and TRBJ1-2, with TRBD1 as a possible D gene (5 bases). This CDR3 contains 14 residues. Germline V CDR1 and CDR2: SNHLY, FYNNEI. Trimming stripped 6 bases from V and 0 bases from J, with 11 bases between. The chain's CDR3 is CASRGLGANYGYTF. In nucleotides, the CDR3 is TGTGCCAGCAGGGGCTTAGGGGCTAACTATGGCTACACCTTC.

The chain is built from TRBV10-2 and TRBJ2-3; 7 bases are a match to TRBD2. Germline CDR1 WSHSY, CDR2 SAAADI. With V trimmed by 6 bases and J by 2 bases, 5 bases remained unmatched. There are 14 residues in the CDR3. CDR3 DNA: TGCGCCAGCAGGGGGGGGAAGGACACAGATACGCAGTATTTT. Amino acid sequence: CASRGGKDTDTQYF.

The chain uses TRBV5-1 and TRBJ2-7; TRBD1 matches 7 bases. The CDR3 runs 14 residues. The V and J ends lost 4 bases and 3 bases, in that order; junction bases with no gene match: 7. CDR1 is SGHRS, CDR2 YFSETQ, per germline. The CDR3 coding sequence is TGCGCCAGCAGCGCGAGACAGGGCGGCTACGAGCAGTACTTC. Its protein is CASSARQGGYEQYF.

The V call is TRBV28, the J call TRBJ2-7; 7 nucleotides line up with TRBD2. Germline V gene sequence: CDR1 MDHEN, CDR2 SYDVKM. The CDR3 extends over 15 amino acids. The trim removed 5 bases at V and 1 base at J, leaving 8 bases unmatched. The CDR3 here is CASSPASSGSYEQYF. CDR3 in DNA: TGTGCCAGCAGTCCGGCCTCTAGCGGTTCCTACGAGCAGTACTTC.

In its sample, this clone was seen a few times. The CDR3 nucleotides are TGTGCCAGCAGCCCGCAGGGGTCGAGCTCCTATAATTCACCCCTCCACTTT. Translating it yields CASSPQGSSSYNSPLHF. This rearrangement joins TRBV11-2 to TRBJ1-6; the D gene is possibly TRBD1 (6 bases). CDR3 size: 17 residues. V was shortened by 5 bases and J by 0 bases, with 14 bases between the two germline ends. Germline CDR1 and CDR2: SGHAT and FQNNGV. The variable domain in full, with the rest retrieved from reference TRBV11-2 and TRBJ1-6, is EAGVAQSPRYKIIEKRQSVAFWCNPISGHATLYWYQQILGQGPKLLIQFQNNGVVDDSQLPKDRFSAERLKGVDSTLKIQPAKLEDSAVYLCASSPQGSSSYNSPLHFGNGTRLTVT.

CDR3 DNA: TGTGCCAGCTCACCATCGACAGGAAGCACAGATACGCAGTATTTT. As protein: CASSPSTGSTDTQYF. V and J are TRBV18 and TRBJ2-3; possible D gene TRBD1, 6 bases. This CDR3 spans 15 amino acids. Trimming shortened V by 2 bases and J by 0 bases, and 9 bases separated the two germline ends. The germline V gene encodes CDR1 KGHSH and CDR2 LQKENI.

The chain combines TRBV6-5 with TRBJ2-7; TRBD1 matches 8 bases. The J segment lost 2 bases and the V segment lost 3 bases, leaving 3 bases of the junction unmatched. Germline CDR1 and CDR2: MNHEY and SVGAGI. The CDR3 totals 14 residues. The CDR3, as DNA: TGTGCCAGCAGTTATCGACAGGGGCCCTACGAGCAGTACTTC. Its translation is CASSYRQGPYEQYF.

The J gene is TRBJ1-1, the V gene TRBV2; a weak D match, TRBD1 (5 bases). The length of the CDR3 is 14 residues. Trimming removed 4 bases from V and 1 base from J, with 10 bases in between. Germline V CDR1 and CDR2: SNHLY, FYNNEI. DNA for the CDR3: TGTGCCAGCAGTGTCACCCAGGGGAACACTGAAGCTTTCTTT. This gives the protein CASSVTQGNTEAFF.

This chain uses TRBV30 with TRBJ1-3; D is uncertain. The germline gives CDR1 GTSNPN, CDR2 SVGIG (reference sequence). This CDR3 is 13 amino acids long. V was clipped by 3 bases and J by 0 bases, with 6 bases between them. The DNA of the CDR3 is TGTGCCTGGAGGACACCCTCTGGAAACACCATATATTTT. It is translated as CAWRTPSGNTIYF. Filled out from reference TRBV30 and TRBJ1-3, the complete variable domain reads SQTIHQWPATLVQPVGSPLSLECTVEGTSNPNLYWYRQAAGRGLQLLFYSVGIGQISSEVPQNLSASRPQDRQFILSSKKLLLSDSGFYLCAWRTPSGNTIYFGEGSWLTVV.

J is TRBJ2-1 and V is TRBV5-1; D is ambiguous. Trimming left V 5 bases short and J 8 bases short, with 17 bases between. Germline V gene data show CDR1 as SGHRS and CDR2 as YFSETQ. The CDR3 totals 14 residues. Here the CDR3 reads CASRRLGFSDEQFF. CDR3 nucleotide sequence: TGCGCCAGCAGAAGGTTGGGGTTTTCGGATGAGCAGTTCTTC.